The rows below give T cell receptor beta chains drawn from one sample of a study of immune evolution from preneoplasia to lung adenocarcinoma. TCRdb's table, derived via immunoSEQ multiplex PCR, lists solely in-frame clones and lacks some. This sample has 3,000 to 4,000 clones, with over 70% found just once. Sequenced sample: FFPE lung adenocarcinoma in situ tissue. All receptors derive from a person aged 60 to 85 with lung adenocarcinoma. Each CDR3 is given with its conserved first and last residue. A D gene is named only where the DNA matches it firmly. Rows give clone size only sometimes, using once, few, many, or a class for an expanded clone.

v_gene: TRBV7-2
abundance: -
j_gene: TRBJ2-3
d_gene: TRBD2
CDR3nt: TGTGCCAGCACCCGGGTGGCGGGGGGGTTCACAGATACGCAGTATTTT
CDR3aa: CASTRVAGGFTDTQYF

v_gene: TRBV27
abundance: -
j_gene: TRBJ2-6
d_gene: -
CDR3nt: TGTGCCAGCAGTTTTCGCAGAGGGAGCTCTGGGGCCAACGTCCTGACTTTC
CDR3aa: CASSFRRGSSGANVLTF

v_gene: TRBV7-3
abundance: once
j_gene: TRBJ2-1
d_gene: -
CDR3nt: TGTGCCAGCAGCCGTACTTGGGCTGGGCCGGGTGAGCAGTTCTTC
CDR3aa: CASSRTWAGPGEQFF

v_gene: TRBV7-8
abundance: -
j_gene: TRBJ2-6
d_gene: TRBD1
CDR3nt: TGTGCCAGCAGCTCCGGACAGGCTGGGGCCAACGTCCTGACTTTC
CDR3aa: CASSSGQAGANVLTF

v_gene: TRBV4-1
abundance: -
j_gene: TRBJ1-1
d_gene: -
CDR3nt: TGCGCCAGCAGCCAAGTCCCCGCCGGGAGGAACACTGAAGCTTTCTTT
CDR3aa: CASSQVPAGRNTEAFF

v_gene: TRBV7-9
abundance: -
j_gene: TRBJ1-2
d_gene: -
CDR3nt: TGTGCCAGCAGCTCCGACGTAGGTTTGGGCGGCTACACCTTC
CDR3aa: CASSSDVGLGGYTF

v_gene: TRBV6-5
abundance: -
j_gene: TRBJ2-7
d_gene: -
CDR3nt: TGTGCCAGCAGCAACACAGGGAGGACTTACGAGCAGTACTTC
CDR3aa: CASSNTGRTYEQYF

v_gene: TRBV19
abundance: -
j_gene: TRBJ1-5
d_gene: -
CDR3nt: TGTGCCAGTAGCCCCATCGGCAGGGATCAGCCCCAGCATTTT
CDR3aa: CASSPIGRDQPQHF

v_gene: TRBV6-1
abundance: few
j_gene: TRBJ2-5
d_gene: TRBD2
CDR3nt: TGTGCCAGCAGTGTTCTAGCGGGGGGGCCCCAAGAGACCCAGTACTTC
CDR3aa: CASSVLAGGPQETQYF

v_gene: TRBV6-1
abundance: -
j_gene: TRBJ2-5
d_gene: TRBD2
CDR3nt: TGTGCCAGCAGTGAACCGAGCGGGGGGTACCAAGAGACCCAGTACTTC
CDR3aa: CASSEPSGGYQETQYF

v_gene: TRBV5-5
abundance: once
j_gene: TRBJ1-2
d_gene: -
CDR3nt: TGTGCCAGCAGCTTGGGACAGCTATATGGCTACACCTTC
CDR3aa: CASSLGQLYGYTF

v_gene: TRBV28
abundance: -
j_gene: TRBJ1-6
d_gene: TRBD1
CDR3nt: TGTGCCAGCTCGGGGACAGACTATAATTCACCCCTCCACTTT
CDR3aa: CASSGTDYNSPLHF

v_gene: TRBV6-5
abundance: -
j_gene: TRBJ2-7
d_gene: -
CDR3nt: TGTGCCAGCAGTTACTCGAGTAGTTCTCTGTACGAGCAGTACTTC
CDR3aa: CASSYSSSSLYEQYF

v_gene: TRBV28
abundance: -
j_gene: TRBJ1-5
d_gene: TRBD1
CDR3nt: TGTGCCAGCAATAGCCCCTCGGGGACAGGAAGCAATAGCAATCAGCCCCAGCATTTT
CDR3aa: CASNSPSGTGSNSNQPQHF

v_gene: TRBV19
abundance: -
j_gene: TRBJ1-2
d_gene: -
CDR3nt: TGTGCCAGTAGTAATATGGCGCTCTCTAACTATGGCTACACCTTC
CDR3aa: CASSNMALSNYGYTF

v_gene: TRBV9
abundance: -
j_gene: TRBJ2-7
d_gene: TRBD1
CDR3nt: TGTGCCAGCAGCTACGGACAGGCCCCCTCCTACGAGCAGTACTTC
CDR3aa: CASSYGQAPSYEQYF

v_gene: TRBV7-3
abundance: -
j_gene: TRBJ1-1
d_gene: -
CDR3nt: TGTGCCAGCAGCTTAACCCCGGGACCGAACACTGAAGCTTTCTTT
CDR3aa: CASSLTPGPNTEAFF

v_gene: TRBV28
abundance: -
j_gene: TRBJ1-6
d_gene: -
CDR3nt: TGTGCCAGCAGCTCCGAGCGGCTACAGGGAACGGGGTCACCCCTCCACTTT
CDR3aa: CASSSERLQGTGSPLHF

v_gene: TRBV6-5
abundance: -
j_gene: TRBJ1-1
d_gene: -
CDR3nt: TGTGCCAGCAGTGGGAACACTGAAGCTTTCTTT
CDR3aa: CASSGNTEAFF

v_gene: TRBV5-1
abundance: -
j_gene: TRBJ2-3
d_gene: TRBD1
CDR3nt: TGCGCCAGCAGCTTGGCGGGACAGACAGATACGCAGTATTTT
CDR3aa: CASSLAGQTDTQYF

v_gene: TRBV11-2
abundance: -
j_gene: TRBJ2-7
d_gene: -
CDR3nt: TGTGCCAGCAGCTCCCTCGGTCAGGCCGCCTACGAGCAGTACTTC
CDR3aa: CASSSLGQAAYEQYF

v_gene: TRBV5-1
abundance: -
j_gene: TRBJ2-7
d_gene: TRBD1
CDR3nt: TGCGCCAGCAGCCCTGGGACAGGGAACCGCTACGAGCAGTACTTC
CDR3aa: CASSPGTGNRYEQYF

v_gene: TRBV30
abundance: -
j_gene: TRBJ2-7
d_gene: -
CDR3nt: TGTGCCTGGAGTGGGGGGGTCGCCTACGAGCAGTACTTC
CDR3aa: CAWSGGVAYEQYF

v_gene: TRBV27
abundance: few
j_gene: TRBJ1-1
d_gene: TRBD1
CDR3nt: TGTGCCAGCAGTTTGGGACAGGGAGTAACTGAAGCTTTCTTT
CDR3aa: CASSLGQGVTEAFF

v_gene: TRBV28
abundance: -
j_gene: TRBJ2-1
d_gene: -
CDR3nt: TGTGCCAGCAGTGGGTCACACAACAATGAGCAGTTCTTC
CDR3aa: CASSGSHNNEQFF

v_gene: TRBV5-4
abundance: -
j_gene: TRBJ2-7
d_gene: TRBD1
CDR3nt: TGTGCCAGCAGCCAAGACAGGGGCGAGCAGTACTTC
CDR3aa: CASSQDRGEQYF

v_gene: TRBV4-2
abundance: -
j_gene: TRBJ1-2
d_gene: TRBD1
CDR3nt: TGTGCCAGCAGCCAAGAGGCCCAGGGGGATTCCTATGGCTACACCTTC
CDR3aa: CASSQEAQGDSYGYTF